The rows below give T cell receptor beta chains drawn from one sample of a study of blood T cells in healthy people across ages. Each CDR3 protein gets one entry after TCRdb re-called the 5' RACE reads with MiXCR. The table includes approximately 1,700,000 distinct CDR3 sequences, roughly 43% detected once. Sample: blood. The receptor source for this set is a human donor in good health. Each CDR3 is given with its conserved first and last residue. A D gene is named only where the DNA matches it firmly. Clone size is shown for a subset of rows, as once, few, many or a class of expanded clone.

d_gene: NA; j_gene: TRBJ2-3; abundance: NA; v_gene: TRBV3-1; CDR3nt: TGTGCCAGCAGAGAGCCGGGGAATACGCAGTATTTT; CDR3aa: CASREPGNTQYF
d_gene: NA; j_gene: TRBJ1-5; abundance: NA; v_gene: TRBV4-1; CDR3nt: TGCGCCAGCAGCCAGATAGGGGGGACTCAGCCCCAGCATTTT; CDR3aa: CASSQIGGTQPQHF
d_gene: NA; j_gene: TRBJ2-1; abundance: NA; v_gene: TRBV7-2; CDR3nt: TGTGCCAGCAGCTTCCACAGTCGTATTGACAGGTCCCAGTTCTTC; CDR3aa: CASSFHSRIDRSQFF
d_gene: NA; j_gene: TRBJ2-3; abundance: NA; v_gene: TRBV10-3; CDR3nt: TGTGCCATCAGTCGAGACGGAGATACGCAGTATTTT; CDR3aa: CAISRDGDTQYF
d_gene: NA; j_gene: TRBJ2-3; abundance: NA; v_gene: TRBV7-2; CDR3nt: TGTGCCAGCAGCTTACCGAGGGCGCGGGTATTCTCAGATACGCAGTATTTT; CDR3aa: CASSLPRARVFSDTQYF
d_gene: NA; j_gene: TRBJ1-6; abundance: few; v_gene: TRBV29-1; CDR3nt: TGCAGCGATTGTCCCGATTCACCCCTCCACTTT; CDR3aa: CSDCPDSPLHF
d_gene: TRBD1; j_gene: TRBJ2-3; abundance: NA; v_gene: TRBV5-1; CDR3nt: TGCGCCGGTACAGGGGAAAAAGGCACAGATACGCAGTATTTT; CDR3aa: CAGTGEKGTDTQYF
d_gene: NA; j_gene: TRBJ1-2; abundance: NA; v_gene: TRBV3-1; CDR3nt: TGTGCCAGCAGCCAGCCTAACTGGGGGGCGGATGGCCACACCTTC; CDR3aa: CASSQPNWGADGHTF
d_gene: NA; j_gene: TRBJ1-2; abundance: few; v_gene: TRBV12-3/TRBV12-4; CDR3nt: TGTGCCAGCAGTTTTTTCAGCAGGGTGGACGGCTACACCTTC; CDR3aa: CASSFFSRVDGYTF
d_gene: NA; j_gene: TRBJ1-2; abundance: NA; v_gene: TRBV19; CDR3nt: TGTGCCAGCGGGAGGGGGGCAGACTATGGCTACACCTTC; CDR3aa: CASGRGADYGYTF
d_gene: TRBD1; j_gene: TRBJ2-3; abundance: NA; v_gene: TRBV6-4; CDR3nt: TGTGCCAGCAGAGAGACAGGGTCCCCTTTTTACGAGCAGTATTTT; CDR3aa: CASRETGSPFYEQYF
d_gene: NA; j_gene: TRBJ2-1; abundance: few; v_gene: TRBV7-6; CDR3nt: TGTGCCAGCAGCCTCGGAGACAGTACTTACAATGAGCAGTTCTTC; CDR3aa: CASSLGDSTYNEQFF
d_gene: NA; j_gene: TRBJ2-3; abundance: NA; v_gene: TRBV11-3; CDR3nt: TGTGCCAGCAGCGAGGACAGAACATACACAGATACGCAGTATTTT; CDR3aa: CASSEDRTYTDTQYF
d_gene: NA; j_gene: TRBJ2-6; abundance: NA; v_gene: TRBV5-1; CDR3nt: TGCGCCAGCAGCCGTCCGCCATTAGAAAGCTCTGGGGCCAACGTCCTGACTTTC; CDR3aa: CASSRPPLESSGANVLTF
d_gene: NA; j_gene: TRBJ1-5; abundance: NA; v_gene: TRBV9; CDR3nt: TGTGCCAGCAGCGTAGCAGGGAACAATCAGCCCCAGCATTTT; CDR3aa: CASSVAGNNQPQHF
d_gene: NA; j_gene: TRBJ2-5; abundance: NA; v_gene: TRBV7-3; CDR3nt: TGTGCCAGCAGCCGCACAGTAGGGGCCATAGAGACCCAGTACTTC; CDR3aa: CASSRTVGAIETQYF
d_gene: NA; j_gene: TRBJ2-1; abundance: NA; v_gene: TRBV5-1; CDR3nt: TGCGCCAGCAGCTTGGGGAACCCCGACAATGAGCAGTTCTTC; CDR3aa: CASSLGNPDNEQFF
d_gene: TRBD1; j_gene: TRBJ2-1; abundance: few; v_gene: TRBV20-1; CDR3nt: TGCAGTGCTAAGGGACAGATCTCCTACAATGAGCAGTTCTTC; CDR3aa: CSAKGQISYNEQFF
d_gene: TRBD1; j_gene: TRBJ2-4; abundance: NA; v_gene: TRBV7-6; CDR3nt: TGTGCCAGCAGCTCCAGGGACAGCTACAAGCAGTACTTC; CDR3aa: CASSSRDSYKQYF
d_gene: NA; j_gene: TRBJ2-3; abundance: NA; v_gene: TRBV4-3; CDR3nt: TGCGCCAGCAGCCAAGATAACAGAAAGGCAGATACGCAATATTTT; CDR3aa: CASSQDNRKADTQYF
d_gene: TRBD1; j_gene: TRBJ1-6; abundance: NA; v_gene: TRBV18; CDR3nt: TGTGCCAGCTCACTAGGGACAGCGAGAAATTCACCCCTCCACTTT; CDR3aa: CASSLGTARNSPLHF
d_gene: NA; j_gene: TRBJ1-2; abundance: few; v_gene: TRBV7-2; CDR3nt: TGTGCCAGCAGCAAAGACCAGACAAGTGGCTACACCTTC; CDR3aa: CASSKDQTSGYTF
d_gene: TRBD2; j_gene: TRBJ2-2; abundance: NA; v_gene: TRBV6-5; CDR3nt: TGTGCCAGCACCCTACTAGCGGGGGGTACCGGGGAGCTGTTTTTT; CDR3aa: CASTLLAGGTGELFF
d_gene: NA; j_gene: TRBJ2-5; abundance: few; v_gene: TRBV5-4; CDR3nt: TGTGCCAGCAGCTTGGACTGGTGGCGGTCGGAGACCCAGTACTTC; CDR3aa: CASSLDWWRSETQYF
d_gene: TRBD1; j_gene: TRBJ2-7; abundance: NA; v_gene: TRBV7-2; CDR3nt: TGTGCCAGCAGCTTACTTGGACAGGGGGTAAACGAGCAGTACTTC; CDR3aa: CASSLLGQGVNEQYF
d_gene: NA; j_gene: TRBJ2-5; abundance: NA; v_gene: TRBV12-3/TRBV12-4; CDR3nt: TGTGCCAGCAACCCTCAAGGGGGAGGGACCCAGTACTTC; CDR3aa: CASNPQGGGTQYF
d_gene: NA; j_gene: TRBJ2-3; abundance: few; v_gene: TRBV2; CDR3nt: TGTGCCAGTTCGACAGATACAGATACGCAGTATTTT; CDR3aa: CASSTDTDTQYF
d_gene: NA; j_gene: TRBJ2-1; abundance: NA; v_gene: TRBV2; CDR3nt: TGTGCCAGCAGTTTGGATCCCCAGGGTGGGAAGTACAATGAGCAGTTCTTC; CDR3aa: CASSLDPQGGKYNEQFF
d_gene: NA; j_gene: TRBJ1-6; abundance: few; v_gene: TRBV4-3; CDR3nt: TGCGCCAGCAGCCAAGTACAGGGAAATTCACCCCTCCACTTT; CDR3aa: CASSQVQGNSPLHF
d_gene: TRBD1; j_gene: TRBJ1-2; abundance: NA; v_gene: TRBV20-1; CDR3nt: TGCAGTGCTAGAGCCCCCGGGACAGGGGGACGAGGCTACACCTTC; CDR3aa: CSARAPGTGGRGYTF
d_gene: NA; j_gene: TRBJ2-7; abundance: NA; v_gene: TRBV29-1; CDR3nt: TGCAGCGTCGCGGGGCCGACATCCTACGAGCAGTACTTC; CDR3aa: CSVAGPTSYEQYF
d_gene: NA; j_gene: TRBJ2-7; abundance: few; v_gene: TRBV6-2/TRBV6-3; CDR3nt: TGTGCCAGCAGTTCTCCCGGGTGGGATACTACCTACGAGCAGTACTTC; CDR3aa: CASSSPGWDTTYEQYF
d_gene: NA; j_gene: TRBJ2-7; abundance: NA; v_gene: TRBV2; CDR3nt: TGTGCCAGCAGTGGGGGGGACAGAAGCTCCTACGAGCAGTACTTC; CDR3aa: CASSGGDRSSYEQYF
d_gene: TRBD1; j_gene: TRBJ2-1; abundance: NA; v_gene: TRBV5-1; CDR3nt: TGCGCCAGCAGCTTGGAGGGGGCAGGGAATGAGCAGTTCTTC; CDR3aa: CASSLEGAGNEQFF
d_gene: NA; j_gene: TRBJ2-7; abundance: NA; v_gene: TRBV7-2; CDR3nt: TGTGCCAGCAGCTTGGGGGGGGCGAAGCCTGGACGCCCCTACGAGCAGTACTTC; CDR3aa: CASSLGGAKPGRPYEQYF
d_gene: NA; j_gene: TRBJ2-5; abundance: few; v_gene: TRBV5-1; CDR3nt: TGCGCCAGCAGCTTGGGGCTGCTCGGGGAGACCCAGTACTTC; CDR3aa: CASSLGLLGETQYF
d_gene: NA; j_gene: TRBJ1-6; abundance: NA; v_gene: TRBV6-6; CDR3nt: TGTGCCAGCAGTTACGGGAACCCGGGTAATTCACCCCTCCACTTT; CDR3aa: CASSYGNPGNSPLHF
d_gene: NA; j_gene: TRBJ1-2; abundance: few; v_gene: TRBV20-1; CDR3nt: TGCAGTGCACCCTTCTCCGAGGGCTATGGCTACACCTTC; CDR3aa: CSAPFSEGYGYTF
d_gene: TRBD1; j_gene: TRBJ2-1; abundance: few; v_gene: TRBV5-4; CDR3nt: TGTGCCAGCAGCCCCGACAGGGTGGAGTACAATGAGCAGTTCTTC; CDR3aa: CASSPDRVEYNEQFF
d_gene: TRBD2; j_gene: TRBJ2-1; abundance: NA; v_gene: TRBV6-2/TRBV6-3; CDR3nt: TGTGCCAGCAGTTACTCGGTTGGACTAGCGGGGGGAAAGCAGTTCTTC; CDR3aa: CASSYSVGLAGGKQFF
d_gene: NA; j_gene: TRBJ1-6; abundance: few; v_gene: TRBV6-5; CDR3nt: TGTGCCAGCAGTGGGAGACTTACCTATAATTCACCCCTCCACTTT; CDR3aa: CASSGRLTYNSPLHF
d_gene: TRBD1; j_gene: TRBJ2-4; abundance: NA; v_gene: TRBV4-2; CDR3nt: TGTGCCAGCAGACCGGGACAGGGATCCAAAAACATTCAGTACTTC; CDR3aa: CASRPGQGSKNIQYF
d_gene: NA; j_gene: TRBJ2-1; abundance: NA; v_gene: TRBV7-2; CDR3nt: TGTGCCAGCAGCCCCGTCGGACATCTCGCGGGGTCCAATGAGCAGTTCTTC; CDR3aa: CASSPVGHLAGSNEQFF
d_gene: NA; j_gene: TRBJ1-4; abundance: few; v_gene: TRBV27; CDR3nt: TGTGCCAGCAGTTTGGAAGGGGCACCTAATGAAAAACTGTTTTTT; CDR3aa: CASSLEGAPNEKLFF
d_gene: TRBD2; j_gene: TRBJ2-5; abundance: NA; v_gene: TRBV4-3; CDR3nt: TGCGCCAGCTCCACCGGACTAGCGGGGCATGAGACCCAGTACTTC; CDR3aa: CASSTGLAGHETQYF
d_gene: NA; j_gene: TRBJ1-1; abundance: NA; v_gene: TRBV12-3/TRBV12-4; CDR3nt: TGTGCCAGCAGCCGCAGCGTTACGAACACTGAAGCTTTCTTT; CDR3aa: CASSRSVTNTEAFF
d_gene: TRBD2; j_gene: TRBJ2-1; abundance: few; v_gene: TRBV5-1; CDR3nt: TGCGCCAGCAGCTTTGCTCTAGCGGGGGACAATGAGCAGTTCTTC; CDR3aa: CASSFALAGDNEQFF
d_gene: NA; j_gene: TRBJ2-5; abundance: NA; v_gene: TRBV20-1; CDR3nt: TGCAGTTGCGGGGTCGAGACCCAGTACTTC; CDR3aa: CSCGVETQYF
d_gene: NA; j_gene: TRBJ2-1; abundance: NA; v_gene: TRBV9; CDR3nt: TGTGCCAGCAGCACAAGGGGGGCGGGGGCGGTAAATGAGCAGTTCTTC; CDR3aa: CASSTRGAGAVNEQFF
d_gene: NA; j_gene: TRBJ2-4; abundance: few; v_gene: TRBV12-3/TRBV12-4; CDR3nt: TGTGCCAGCAGTTTTGGGGCGGGACAGAAGAACATTCAGTACTTC; CDR3aa: CASSFGAGQKNIQYF
d_gene: NA; j_gene: TRBJ2-5; abundance: once; v_gene: TRBV20-1; CDR3nt: TGCAGTGCTAGAGAGGGCCCTAGCATGGAGACCCAGTACTTC; CDR3aa: CSAREGPSMETQYF
d_gene: NA; j_gene: TRBJ2-7; abundance: NA; v_gene: TRBV7-9; CDR3nt: TGTGCCAGCAGCTACAGAGGGACGGATTCCTACGAGCAGTACTTC; CDR3aa: CASSYRGTDSYEQYF
d_gene: NA; j_gene: TRBJ1-2; abundance: NA; v_gene: TRBV5-6; CDR3nt: TGTGCCAGCAGGTCTGACTTAGGTCATAACTATGGCTACACCTTC; CDR3aa: CASRSDLGHNYGYTF
d_gene: TRBD2; j_gene: TRBJ2-1; abundance: few; v_gene: TRBV7-8; CDR3nt: TGTGCCAGCAGCCCGCACCTAGCGGGGTCCAGGGGTGAGCAGTTCTTC; CDR3aa: CASSPHLAGSRGEQFF
d_gene: NA; j_gene: TRBJ2-3; abundance: few; v_gene: TRBV12-3/TRBV12-4; CDR3nt: TGTGCCAGCAGTGAGGCCTCCAGGGGAGATACGCAGTATTTT; CDR3aa: CASSEASRGDTQYF
d_gene: NA; j_gene: TRBJ1-5; abundance: NA; v_gene: TRBV11-2; CDR3nt: TGTGCCAGCAGCTTAGAAGGGGGTTTCCAGCATTTT; CDR3aa: CASSLEGGFQHF
d_gene: NA; j_gene: TRBJ2-1; abundance: NA; v_gene: TRBV7-2; CDR3nt: TGTGCCAGCAGCCGGACTACCTCCTACAATGAGCAGTTCTTC; CDR3aa: CASSRTTSYNEQFF